The rows below give T cell receptor beta chains drawn from one sample of a study of T cells in localized non-small cell lung cancer. Profiled with immunoSEQ multiplex PCR; TCRdb holds only in-frame clones, not every one. The sample yields 60,000 to 65,000 clones, roughly 88% seen once. Here the sequenced sample was peripheral blood, taken before any cancer treatment. These receptors all stem from a woman aged 40 to 75 with stage I lung adenocarcinoma. The CDR3 runs from the conserved cysteine through the conserved F or W. A D gene is named only where the DNA matches it firmly. A clone size is listed for some rows: how often the clone was seen (once, few, many), or a class if it is expanded.

size | D | J | V | length | CDR3 | DNA
- | - | TRBJ1-1 | TRBV6-5 | 14 | CASSGGGRDTEAFF | TGTGCCAGCAGTGGCGGCGGCCGGGACACTGAAGCTTTCTTT
- | TRBD1 | TRBJ1-2 | TRBV28 | 15 | CASSVFGQGRYGYTF | TGTGCCAGCAGCGTTTTCGGACAGGGGAGGTATGGCTACACCTTC
once | - | TRBJ1-1 | TRBV7-2 | 13 | CASSLGQAREAFF | TGTGCCAGCAGCTTAGGACAGGCGAGGGAAGCTTTCTTT
- | - | TRBJ1-1 | TRBV30 | 13 | CAWSVGERTEAFF | TGTGCCTGGAGTGTAGGGGAACGAACTGAAGCTTTCTTT
- | - | TRBJ1-4 | TRBV7-9 | 16 | CASSPLERALNEKLFF | TGTGCCAGCAGCCCCCTTGAAAGGGCTCTCAATGAAAAACTGTTTTTT
- | - | TRBJ1-2 | TRBV2 | 14 | CASRAGQGDYGYTF | TGTGCCAGTCGGGCTGGGCAGGGCGATTATGGCTACACCTTC
- | - | TRBJ2-2 | TRBV5-1 | 13 | CASTPRNTGELFF | TGCGCCAGCACCCCACGGAACACCGGGGAGCTGTTTTTT
once | TRBD1 | TRBJ1-2 | TRBV2 | 13 | CASGQANAYGYTF | TGTGCCAGCGGACAGGCTAACGCCTATGGCTACACCTTC
- | - | TRBJ1-1 | TRBV5-4 | 13 | CASSFSLIGEAFF | TGTGCCAGCAGCTTTTCCTTAATCGGTGAAGCTTTCTTT
once | TRBD1 | TRBJ1-2 | TRBV6-6 | 14 | CASTRMTGGHGYTF | TGTGCCAGCACCAGAATGACAGGGGGACATGGCTACACCTTC